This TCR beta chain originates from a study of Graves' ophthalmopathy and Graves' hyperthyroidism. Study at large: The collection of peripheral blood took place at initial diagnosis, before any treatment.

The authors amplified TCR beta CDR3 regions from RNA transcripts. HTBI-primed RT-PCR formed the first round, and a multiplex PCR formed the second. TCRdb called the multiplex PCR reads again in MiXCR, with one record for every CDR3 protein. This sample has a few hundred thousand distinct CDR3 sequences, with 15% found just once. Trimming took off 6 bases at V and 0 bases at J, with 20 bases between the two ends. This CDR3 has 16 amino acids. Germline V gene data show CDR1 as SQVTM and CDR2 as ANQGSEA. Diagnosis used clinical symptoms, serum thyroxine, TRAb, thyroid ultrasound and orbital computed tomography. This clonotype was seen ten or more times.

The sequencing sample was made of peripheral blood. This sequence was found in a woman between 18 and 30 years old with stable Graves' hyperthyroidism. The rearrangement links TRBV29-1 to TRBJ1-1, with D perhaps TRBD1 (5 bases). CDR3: CSVFNPTGTVNTEAFF. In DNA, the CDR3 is TGCAGCGTCTTTAACCCCACCGGGACGGTGAACACTGAAGCTTTCTTT.